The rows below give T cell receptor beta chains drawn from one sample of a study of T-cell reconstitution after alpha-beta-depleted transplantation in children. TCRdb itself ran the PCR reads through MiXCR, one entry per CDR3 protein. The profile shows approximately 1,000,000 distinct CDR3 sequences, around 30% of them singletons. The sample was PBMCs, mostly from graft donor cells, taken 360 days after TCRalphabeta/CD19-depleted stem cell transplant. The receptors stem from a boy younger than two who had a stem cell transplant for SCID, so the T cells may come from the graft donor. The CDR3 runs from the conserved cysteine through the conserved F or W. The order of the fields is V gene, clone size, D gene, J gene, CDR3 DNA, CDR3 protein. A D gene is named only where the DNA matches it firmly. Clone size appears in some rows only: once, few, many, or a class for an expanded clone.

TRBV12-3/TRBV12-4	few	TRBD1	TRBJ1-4	TGTGCCAGCAGTCTAACCGGGACAGGGAGGGAAAAACTGTTTTTT	CASSLTGTGREKLFF
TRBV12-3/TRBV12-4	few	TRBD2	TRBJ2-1	TGTGCCAGCAGCCCGCAAGGAGCTAGCGGGGGGGGCACGCAGTTCTTC	CASSPQGASGGGTQFF
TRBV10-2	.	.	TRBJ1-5	TGCGCCAGCAGTGATCCAAGCTCCAATCAGCCCCAGCATTTT	CASSDPSSNQPQHF
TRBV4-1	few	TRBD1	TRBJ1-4	TGCGCCAGCAGCCATACAGGGGTTGCAACTAATGAAAAACTGTTTTTT	CASSHTGVATNEKLFF
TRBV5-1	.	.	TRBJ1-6	TGCGCCAGCAGCTTGGGCGGCGATCCAAATTCACCCCTCCACTTT	CASSLGGDPNSPLHF
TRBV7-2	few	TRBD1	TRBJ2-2	TGTGCCAGCAGATCTCCCGGGACAGGGGTCGGGGAGCTGTTTTTT	CASRSPGTGVGELFF
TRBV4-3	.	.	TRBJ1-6	TGCGCCAGCAGCCCTTTCGCTGAGAATTCACCCCTCCACTTT	CASSPFAENSPLHF
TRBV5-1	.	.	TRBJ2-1	TGCGCCAGCAGCTTTACATACAACCCACTTCCTTACAATGAGCAGTTCTTC	CASSFTYNPLPYNEQFF
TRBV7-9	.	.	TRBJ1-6	TGTGCCAGCAGCTTAAGTGCGAGGGACTCACCCCTCCACTTT	CASSLSARDSPLHF
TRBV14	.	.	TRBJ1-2	TGTGCCAGCAGCCAAGCAAGATTTAACTATGGCTACACCTTC	CASSQARFNYGYTF
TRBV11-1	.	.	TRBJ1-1	TGTGCCACCAAAACATCACAAACGCCGGGACACCAGAACACTGAAGCTTTCTTT	CATKTSQTPGHQNTEAFF
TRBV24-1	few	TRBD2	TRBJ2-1	TGTGCCACCAGTGATTTGCGAGCGGGGGTGAATGAGCAGTTCTTC	CATSDLRAGVNEQFF
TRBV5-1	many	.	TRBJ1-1	TGCGCCAGCAGCTTGGAGGCAACCCTGAACACTGAAGCTTTCTTT	CASSLEATLNTEAFF
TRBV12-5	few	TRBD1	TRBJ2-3	TGTGCTAGTGGTTTCCACACAGGGGTCGAGTATACGCAGTATTTT	CASGFHTGVEYTQYF
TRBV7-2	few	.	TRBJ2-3	TGTGCCAGCAGCCCTCGGGCAGGCCCAGATACGCAGTATTTT	CASSPRAGPDTQYF
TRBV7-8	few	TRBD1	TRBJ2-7	TGTGCCAGCAGCTTAGCCATATGGGACAGGGCCTTATACGAGCAGTACTTC	CASSLAIWDRALYEQYF
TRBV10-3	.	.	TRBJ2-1	TGTGCCATCAGGAGGGACTTGACCTACAATGAGCAGTTCTTC	CAIRRDLTYNEQFF
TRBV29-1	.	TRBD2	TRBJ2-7	TGCAGCGTCGAAACTAGCGGGGGGGACAACGAGCAGTACTTC	CSVETSGGDNEQYF
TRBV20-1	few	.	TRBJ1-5	TGCAGGCGGCCGTGTGGCGCAAAGTGGGGTCAGCCCCAGCATTTT	CRRPCGAKWGQPQHF
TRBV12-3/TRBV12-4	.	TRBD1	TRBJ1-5	TGTGCCAGCAGTTTATATTCTCGGACAGGGTTGCAGCCCCAGCATTTT	CASSLYSRTGLQPQHF
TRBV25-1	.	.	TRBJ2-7	TGTGCCAGCAGTGAGGGGCAGGGGTTTCTCGAGCAGTACTTC	CASSEGQGFLEQYF
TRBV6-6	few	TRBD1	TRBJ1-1	TGTGCCACATCCTGGACAGGCATGGAGGCTTTCTTT	CATSWTGMEAFF
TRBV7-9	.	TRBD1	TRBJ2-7	TGTGCCAGCAGCCCGAGACAGGGCCCCCACGAGCAGTACTTC	CASSPRQGPHEQYF
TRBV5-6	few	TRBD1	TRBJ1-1	TGTGCCAGCAGCGGAACAGGGGAGGAGGAAACTGAAGCTTTCTTT	CASSGTGEEETEAFF
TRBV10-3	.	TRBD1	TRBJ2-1	TGTGCCACCCAGGGACAGCATTACAATGAGCAGTTCTTC	CATQGQHYNEQFF
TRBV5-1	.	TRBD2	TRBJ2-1	TGCGCCAGCAGCTTGTTGGCGGGGGGGCAGAATGAGCAGTTCTTC	CASSLLAGGQNEQFF
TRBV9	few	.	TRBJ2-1	TGTGCCAGCAGCCCCCCCGGGTTGCATGAGCAGTTCTTC	CASSPPGLHEQFF
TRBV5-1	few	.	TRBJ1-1	TGCGCCAGCAGCTTGACGGCCGGATTTGAAGCTTTCTTT	CASSLTAGFEAFF
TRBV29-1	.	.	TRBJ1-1	TGCAGCGTTGAAGGGAATAGGGTGGTTGGTGAAGCTTTCTTT	CSVEGNRVVGEAFF
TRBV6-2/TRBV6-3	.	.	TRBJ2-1	TGTGCCAGCAGTCCTGACTGGGACGTCTACAATGAGCAGTTCTTC	CASSPDWDVYNEQFF
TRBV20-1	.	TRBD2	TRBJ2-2	TGCAGTGCTCAGGGTAGCGGGGCGAACACCGGGGAGCTGTTTTTT	CSAQGSGANTGELFF
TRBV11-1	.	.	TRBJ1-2	TGTGCCAGCAGCCCACGGAATAACTATGGCTACACCTTC	CASSPRNNYGYTF
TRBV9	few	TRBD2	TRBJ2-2	TGTGCCAGCCGGGGGGGGCCAAACACCGGGGAGCTGTTTTTT	CASRGGPNTGELFF
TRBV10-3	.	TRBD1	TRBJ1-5	TGTGCCATCAGTGCAGACCCCCCAGACAGGGCAGATCAGCCCCAGCATTTT	CAISADPPDRADQPQHF
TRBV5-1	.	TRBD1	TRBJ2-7	TGCGCCAGCAGCTGGGGACAGGTTTCGGGGGACGAGCAGTACTTC	CASSWGQVSGDEQYF
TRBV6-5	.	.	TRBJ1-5	TGTGCCAGCAGTTACCGCCCGGCAGTGATGAACAATCAGCCCCAGCATTTT	CASSYRPAVMNNQPQHF
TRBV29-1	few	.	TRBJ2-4	TGCAGCGTTGTAGGGCAGGGGATAGACATTCAGTACTTC	CSVVGQGIDIQYF
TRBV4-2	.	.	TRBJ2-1	TGTGCCAGCAGCCAAGCAGTGGGTGGTAAGCAGTTCTTC	CASSQAVGGKQFF
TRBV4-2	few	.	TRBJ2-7	TGTGCCAGCAGCCAAGGCCGTGACGGGGCGTTCTACGAGCAGTACTTC	CASSQGRDGAFYEQYF
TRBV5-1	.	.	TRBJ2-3	TGCGCCAGCAGCTCCGGGACCTTCACAGATACGCAGTATTTT	CASSSGTFTDTQYF
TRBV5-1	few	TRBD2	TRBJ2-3	TGCGCCAGCAGCCCAAGACTAGCGGGGGGGCGGGGCACAGATACGCAGTATTTT	CASSPRLAGGRGTDTQYF
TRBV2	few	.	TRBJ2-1	TGTGCCACCACCCTGTACAATGAGCAGTTCTTC	CATTLYNEQFF
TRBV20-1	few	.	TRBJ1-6	TGCAGTGCTGGTAACAGCGTACAGAATTCACCCCTCCACTTT	CSAGNSVQNSPLHF
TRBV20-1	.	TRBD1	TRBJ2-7	TGCAGTGCAGAAAATCCCGGGACAGGGGGTGGAGAGCAGTACTTC	CSAENPGTGGGEQYF
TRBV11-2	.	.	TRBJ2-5	TGTGCCAGCAGCGGCCTAGGGACCACCCAAGAGACCCAGTACTTC	CASSGLGTTQETQYF
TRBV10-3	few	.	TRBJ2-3	TGTGCCACCGCCGAGGGACTGAGCACAGATACGCAGTATTTT	CATAEGLSTDTQYF
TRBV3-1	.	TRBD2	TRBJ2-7	TGTGCCAGCAGCCACGGGGAGGGCTACGAGCAGTACTTC	CASSHGEGYEQYF
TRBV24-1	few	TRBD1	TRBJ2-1	TGTGCCACCAGGTCCCCCGGGACAGGCGACTCCTACAATGAGCAGTTCTTC	CATRSPGTGDSYNEQFF
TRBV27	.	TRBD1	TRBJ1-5	TGTGCCAGCGGTGCATCGTACCGGGACAGAACTAATCAGCCCCAGCATTTT	CASGASYRDRTNQPQHF
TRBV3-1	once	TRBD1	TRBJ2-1	TGTGCCAGCAGCAAGCTAGCCCCGGGACAGGGAACCTACAATGAGCAGTTCTTC	CASSKLAPGQGTYNEQFF
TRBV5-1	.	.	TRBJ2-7	TGCGCCAGCAGCTTGGTTGCCGGGACCCCAGCCTACGAGCAGTACTTC	CASSLVAGTPAYEQYF
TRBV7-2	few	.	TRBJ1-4	TGTGCCAGCAGCTTAGCAGGTTCAAAACTGTTTTTT	CASSLAGSKLFF